The sequence of this T cell receptor (beta chain) was determined in a study of regulatory T cells in long-lasting Graves disease. Arm-PCR of CDR3 regions and iRepertoire HTBI primers were the basis on which TCR beta libraries were built. TCRdb reprocessed the multiplex PCR reads via MiXCR and lists one record per CDR3 protein. The table shows 360,000 or so distinct CDR3 sequences, with roughly 10% occurring only once. Study-wide results and caveats: Persistent Graves' patients had lower TCR diversity than newly diagnosed ones.

CDR3 length equals 13 residues. Trimming cost V 7 bases and J 5 bases, with 15 bases left between them. From germline, CDR1 is LNHDA and CDR2 SQIVND (reference sequence). For this clonotype: The antigen remains unidentified.

Regarding time point: newly diagnosed GD, antithyroid drugs for less than 3 months. Researchers made the TCR library from RNA that was extracted from PBMCs. Around 9.1 milliliters of peripheral blood were drawn into EDTA tubes. The sample also formed part of further work on T cells in Graves' hyperthyroidism and ophthalmopathy. That paper states: Criteria for exclusion of patients were uncontrolled infection, other autoimmune disease, pregnancy or lactation. Ophthalmopathy onset followed model prediction by a median approximately six months.

The TCR comes from a woman under 30 with Graves disease. The sample was peripheral blood mononuclear cells (PBMCs), taken at new diagnosis, from a patient treated with antithyroid drugs. The V call is TRBV19, the J call TRBJ2-7; either TRBD1 or TRBD2 may fit D (5 bases each). The CDR3 sequence is CASTGPSFHEQYF. Written as DNA, the CDR3 is TGTGCCAGTACGGGACCTAGCTTCCACGAGCAGTACTTC.